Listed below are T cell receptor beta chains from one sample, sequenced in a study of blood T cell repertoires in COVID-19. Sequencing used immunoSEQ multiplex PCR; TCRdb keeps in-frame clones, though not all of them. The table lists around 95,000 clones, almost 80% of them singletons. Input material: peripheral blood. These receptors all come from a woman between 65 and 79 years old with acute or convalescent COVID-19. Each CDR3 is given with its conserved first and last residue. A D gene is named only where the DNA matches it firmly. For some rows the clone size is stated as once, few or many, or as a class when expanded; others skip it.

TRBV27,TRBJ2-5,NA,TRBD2,CASSLLRGGLETQYF,TGTGCCAGCAGTTTATTGCGGGGGGGCCTCGAGACCCAGTACTTC
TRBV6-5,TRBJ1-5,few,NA,CASSRGTASNQPQHF,TGTGCCAGCAGTCGCGGGACCGCTAGCAATCAGCCCCAGCATTTT
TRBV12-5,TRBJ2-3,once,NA,CASGLVQGNTDTQYF,TGTGCTAGTGGTTTGGTACAGGGTAACACAGATACGCAGTATTTT
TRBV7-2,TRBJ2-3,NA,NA,CASSLVAGPRDTQYF,TGTGCCAGCAGCTTAGTGGCGGGGCCCAGGGATACGCAGTATTTT
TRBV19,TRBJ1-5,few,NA,CASSIAPFNQPQHF,TGTGCCAGTAGTATAGCTCCGTTCAATCAGCCCCAGCATTTT
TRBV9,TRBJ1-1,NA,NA,CASSATGPNTEAFF,TGTGCCAGCAGCGCGACAGGACCTAACACTGAAGCTTTCTTT
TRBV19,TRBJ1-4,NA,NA,CASSRTAATNEKLFF,TGTGCCAGTAGTCGGACAGCCGCAACTAATGAAAAACTGTTTTTT
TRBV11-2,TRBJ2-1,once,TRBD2,CASSFGGGVNEQFF,TGTGCCAGCAGCTTTGGCGGGGGGGTAAATGAGCAGTTCTTC
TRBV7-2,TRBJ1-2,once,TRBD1,CASSYSRTGGVYGYTF,TGTGCCAGCAGCTACTCCCGGACAGGGGGCGTCTATGGCTACACCTTC
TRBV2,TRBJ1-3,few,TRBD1,CASRRDSAGNTIYF,TGTGCCAGCAGGAGGGACAGCGCTGGAAACACCATATATTTT
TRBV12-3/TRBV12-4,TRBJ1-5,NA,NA,CASSWGAYQPQHF,TGTGCCAGCAGTTGGGGAGCTTATCAGCCCCAGCATTTT
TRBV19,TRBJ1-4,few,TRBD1,CASTPTGTNEKLFF,TGTGCCAGTACCCCGACAGGGACTAATGAAAAACTGTTTTTT
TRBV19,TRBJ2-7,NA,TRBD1,CASSDRAVSYEQYF,TGTGCCAGTAGTGACAGGGCCGTCTCCTACGAGCAGTACTTC
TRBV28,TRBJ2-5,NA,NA,CASSLPGVLQETQYF,TGTGCCAGCAGTTTACCGGGGGTTTTACAAGAGACCCAGTACTTC
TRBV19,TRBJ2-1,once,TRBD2,CASSSGAGVQFNEQFF,TGTGCCAGTAGTTCGGGAGCGGGGGTACAATTCAATGAGCAGTTCTTC
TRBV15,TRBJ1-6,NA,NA,CATSRGGFEGLTSPLHF,TGTGCCACCAGCAGGGGGGGGTTCGAGGGGCTTACATCACCCCTCCACTTT
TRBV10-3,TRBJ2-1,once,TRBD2,CAIRGTSGGRNEQFF,TGTGCCATCAGAGGAACTAGCGGGGGGCGCAATGAGCAGTTCTTC
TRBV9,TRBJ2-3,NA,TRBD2,CASSIPRGGTDTQYF,TGTGCCAGCAGCATTCCCCGGGGGGGCACAGATACGCAGTATTTT
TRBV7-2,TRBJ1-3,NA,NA,CASSDQGGNTIYF,TGTGCCAGCAGCGACCAGGGAGGAAACACCATATATTTT
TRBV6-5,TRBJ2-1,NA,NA,CASRRGGDYNEQFF,TGTGCCAGCAGGCGGGGCGGGGATTACAATGAGCAGTTCTTC
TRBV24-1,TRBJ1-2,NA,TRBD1,CATSDPGQGHYGYTF,TGTGCCACCAGTGATCCGGGACAGGGACACTATGGCTACACCTTC
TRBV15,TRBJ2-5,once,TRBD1,CATSRGGGLQETQYF,TGTGCCACCAGCAGAGGAGGGGGCCTCCAAGAGACCCAGTACTTC
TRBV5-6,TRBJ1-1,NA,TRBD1,CASSLAGTGNTEAFF,TGTGCCAGCAGCTTAGCCGGGACAGGGAACACTGAAGCTTTCTTT
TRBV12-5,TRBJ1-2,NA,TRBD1,CASGWAGGYGYTF,TGTGCTAGTGGTTGGGCAGGGGGTTATGGCTACACCTTC
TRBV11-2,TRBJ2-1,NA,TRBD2,CASSWAGGHNEQFF,TGTGCCAGCAGCTGGGCGGGGGGACACAATGAGCAGTTCTTC
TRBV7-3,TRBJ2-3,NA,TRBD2,CASSLASGGAYTQYF,TGTGCCAGCAGCTTAGCTAGCGGGGGGGCTTATACGCAGTATTTT
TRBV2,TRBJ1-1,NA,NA,CASTWTAEVTEAFF,TGTGCCAGCACGTGGACAGCAGAGGTAACTGAAGCTTTCTTT
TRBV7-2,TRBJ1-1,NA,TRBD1,CASSFTGVTEAFF,TGTGCCAGCAGCTTCACAGGGGTGACTGAAGCTTTCTTT
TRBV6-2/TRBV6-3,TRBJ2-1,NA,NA,CASSRSGLSYNEQFF,TGTGCCAGCAGCCGTAGCGGCCTCTCCTACAATGAGCAGTTCTTC
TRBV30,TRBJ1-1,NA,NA,CAWTTGHINEAFF,TGTGCCTGGACCACAGGGCACATTAACGAAGCTTTCTTT
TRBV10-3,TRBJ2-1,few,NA,CAISGGQATYNEQFF,TGTGCCATCAGTGGGGGGCAGGCCACTTACAATGAGCAGTTCTTC
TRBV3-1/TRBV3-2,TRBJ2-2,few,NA,CASSPFGATGELFF,TGTGCCAGCAGCCCCTTCGGAGCCACCGGGGAGCTGTTTTTT
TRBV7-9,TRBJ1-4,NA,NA,CASMTVPNEKLFF,TGTGCCAGCATGACAGTGCCGAATGAAAAACTGTTTTTT
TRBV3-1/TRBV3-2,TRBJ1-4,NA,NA,CASGGEKLFF,TGTGCCAGCGGGGGGGAAAAACTGTTTTTT
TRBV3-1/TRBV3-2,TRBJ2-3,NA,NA,CASSQSLAPRSTDTQYF,TGTGCCAGCAGCCAATCACTAGCCCCCCGTTCCACAGATACGCAGTATTTT
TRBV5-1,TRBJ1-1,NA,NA,CASSLDRGGSDTEAFF,TGCGCCAGCAGCTTGGATCGCGGGGGCTCGGACACTGAAGCTTTCTTT
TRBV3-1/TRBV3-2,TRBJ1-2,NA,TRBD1,CASSQEQGDYGYTF,TGTGCCAGCAGCCAAGAGCAGGGGGACTATGGCTACACCTTC
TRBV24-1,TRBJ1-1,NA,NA,CATSDFRSTEAFF,TGTGCCACCAGTGACTTTAGATCCACTGAAGCTTTCTTT
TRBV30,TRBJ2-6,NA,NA,CAWSRDTSSSGANVLTF,TGTGCCTGGAGTAGGGACACTTCGAGCTCTGGGGCCAACGTCCTGACTTTC
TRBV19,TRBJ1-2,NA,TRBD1,CASTPRDRDYGYTF,TGTGCCAGTACACCTAGGGACAGGGATTATGGCTACACCTTC
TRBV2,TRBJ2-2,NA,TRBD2,CASSESGGNTGELFF,TGTGCCAGCAGTGAGAGCGGGGGGAACACCGGGGAGCTGTTTTTT
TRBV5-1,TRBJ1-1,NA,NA,CASSPEDFTEAFF,TGCGCCAGCAGCCCGGAGGATTTCACTGAAGCTTTCTTT
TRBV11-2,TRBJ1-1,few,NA,CASRLAFQGRPAHTEAFF,TGTGCCAGCAGATTAGCCTTTCAGGGGCGCCCAGCCCACACTGAAGCTTTCTTT
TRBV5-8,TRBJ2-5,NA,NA,CASGARRLIGEETQYF,TGTGCCAGCGGAGCCAGACGACTTATAGGGGAAGAGACCCAGTACTTC
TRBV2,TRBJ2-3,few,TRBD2,CASLTSGGSTDTQYF,TGTGCCAGCTTGACTAGCGGGGGGAGCACAGATACGCAGTATTTT
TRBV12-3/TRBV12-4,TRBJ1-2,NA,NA,CASSLGGFYGYTF,TGTGCCAGCAGTTTAGGAGGGTTCTATGGCTACACCTTC
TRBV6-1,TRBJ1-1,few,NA,CASSDRYSLWATEAFF,TGTGCCAGCAGTGATCGTTACTCACTCTGGGCGACTGAAGCTTTCTTT
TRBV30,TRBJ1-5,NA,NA,CAWSVLFGGVGNQPQHF,TGTGCCTGGAGTGTACTTTTCGGGGGTGTGGGCAATCAGCCCCAGCATTTT
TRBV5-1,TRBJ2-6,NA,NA,CASNDGGSGANVLTF,TGCGCCAGCAACGACGGAGGCTCTGGGGCCAACGTCCTGACTTTC
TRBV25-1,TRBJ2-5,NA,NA,CASSLPGQETQYF,TGTGCCAGCAGTTTACCAGGACAAGAGACCCAGTACTTC
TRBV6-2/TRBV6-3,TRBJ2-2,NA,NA,CASSYNRGASTGELFF,TGTGCCAGCAGTTACAATCGGGGGGCGAGCACCGGGGAGCTGTTTTTT
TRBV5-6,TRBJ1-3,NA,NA,CASSLAPTGNTIYF,TGTGCCAGCAGCTTGGCCCCAACTGGAAACACCATATATTTT
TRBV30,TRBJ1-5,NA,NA,CAWSMRGAQPQHF,TGTGCCTGGAGCATGCGGGGGGCGCAGCCCCAGCATTTT